The clone carrying this T cell receptor beta chain occurred once. Antigen: not known. These data belong to a study of identifying expanded T cells in peripheral blood. V lost 6 bases to trimming and J lost 4 bases; unmatched junction nucleotides: 15. Germline V gene lookup returns CDR1 MDHEN and CDR2 SYDVKM. The CDR3 is 16 residues long. Assay used: immunoSEQ multiplex PCR; TCRdb lists only in-frame clones, some missing. The repertoire holds tens of thousands of clones, with 84% as singletons. Study-wide results and limits: Technical replicates showed roughly 1.2 changed clones; roughly two weeks roughly 18; four weeks 19. Clone count variance between approximately two-week samples rose with total template count.

Sequencing was carried out using blood. The receptor comes from a person between 18 and 75 years old in good health. The V and J genes are TRBV28 and TRBJ2-7; TRBD1 aligns across 7 bases. In nucleotides, the CDR3 is TGTGCCAGCAGGACGGAGAGATCCGGGACAGAATACGAGCAGTACTTC. This codes for CASRTERSGTEYEQYF. Using reference TRBV28 and TRBJ2-7 for the parts outside the CDR3, the full variable domain is DVKVTQSSRYLVKRTGEKVFLECVQDMDHENMFWYRQDPGLGLRLIYFSYDVKMKEKGDIPEGYSVSREKKERFSLILESASTNQTSMYLCASRTERSGTEYEQYFGPGTRLTVT.